Below are 32 T cell receptor beta chains sequenced from a single sample in a study of T cell responses to AZD1222 COVID-19 vaccine. Assay used: immunoSEQ multiplex PCR; TCRdb lists only in-frame clones, some missing. The sample shows roughly 77,000 clones, 92% of them seen only once. Sequenced material: peripheral blood, taken 28 days after the second AZD1222 dose. The receptors come from an adult who received the AZD1222 COVID-19 vaccine.

The chain employs TRBV30 and TRBJ2-7, with D unclear. The CDR3 is made up of 12 amino acids. The V end lost 0 bases, the J end lost 5 bases, and 8 bases lay between the germline ends. CDR1 and CDR2 from the germline V gene are GTSNPN and SVGIG (reference sequence). CDR3 protein: CAWSVQGNEQYF. CDR3 bases: TGTGCCTGGAGTGTCCAAGGGAACGAGCAGTACTTC.

The rearrangement uses TRBV28 and TRBJ2-3, with TRBD2 as a possible D gene (5 bases). In germline, CDR1 is MDHEN, CDR2 SYDVKM. Trimming stripped 3 bases from V and 0 bases from J, with 13 bases between. CDR3 length: 16 amino acids. The CDR3: CASSFLRRNSTDTQYF. As DNA, the CDR3 is TGTGCCAGCAGTTTTCTAAGGAGGAACAGCACAGATACGCAGTATTTT.

The chain has TRBV19 and TRBJ1-6; TRBD1 might be the D (5 bases). V was shortened by 4 bases and J by 13 bases, with 14 bases between the two germline ends. Germline V gene sequence: CDR1 LNHDA, CDR2 SQIVND (reference sequence). The CDR3 totals 13 residues. The CDR3 DNA is TGTGCCAGTAGTAGAGGGCGAGAGGGGCCCCTCCACTTT. Protein: CASSRGREGPLHF.

This chain joins TRBV5-1 and TRBJ2-2; TRBD2 is a possible D gene (5 bases). The CDR3 spans 14 residues. Between the trimmed V and J ends, which lost 4 bases and 7 bases, there was a span of 14 bases. From germline, CDR1 is SGHRS and CDR2 YFSETQ. The CDR3 loop is CASSEDSASGELFF. The CDR3 coding sequence is TGCGCCAGCAGCGAGGACTCCGCGAGCGGGGAGCTGTTTTTT. The entire variable domain, with the rest obtained from reference TRBV5-1 and TRBJ2-2, is as follows: KAGVTQTPRYLIKTRGQQVTLSCSPISGHRSVSWYQQTPGQGLQFLFEYFSETQRNKGNFPGRFSGRQFSNSRSEMNVSTLELGDSALYLCASSEDSASGELFFGEGSRLTVL.

The rearrangement uses TRBV7-9 and TRBJ2-3; TRBD2 might be the D (7 bases). V gave up 6 bases and J gave up 4 bases, with 17 bases separating them. Per the germline V gene, CDR1 is SEHNR and CDR2 is FQNEAQ (reference sequence). CDR3 length: 15 amino acids. CDR3 DNA sequence: TGTGCCAGCAGAGGGGGGGATAAGGGCCCAGATACGCAGTATTTT. Encoded protein: CASRGGDKGPDTQYF.

In this sample, this clone turned up once. The rearrangement links TRBV10-3 to TRBJ2-2; D unclear. The germline CDR1 and CDR2 sequences are ENHRY and SYGVKD. V gave up 4 bases and J gave up 2 bases, with 5 bases separating them. The length of the CDR3 is 13 residues. The CDR3, as DNA: TGTGCCATCAGTGGACACAACACCGGGGAGCTGTTTTTT. Protein: CAISGHNTGELFF.

The genes are TRBV2 and TRBJ2-3; TRBD2 matches 16 bases. The CDR3 consists of 17 residues. Per germline, CDR1 SNHLY and CDR2 FYNNEI. V shed 8 bases and J 1 base; nucleotides not matched to a gene: 6. CDR3 loop: CASGGLAGGPGTDTQYF. CDR3 nucleotide sequence: TGTGCCAGCGGGGGACTAGCGGGAGGGCCTGGCACAGATACGCAGTATTTT.

This chain uses TRBV11-3 with TRBJ2-3; TRBD2 agrees at 7 bases. V was clipped by 6 bases and J by 5 bases; unmatched bases: 8. Germline V gene data show CDR1 as SGHNT and CDR2 as YENEEA. The CDR3 extends over 14 amino acids. CDR3 sequence: CASSSGTNQDTQYF. The CDR3 coding sequence is TGTGCCAGCAGTTCCGGGACTAATCAAGATACGCAGTATTTT. The full variable domain, its missing parts supplied by reference TRBV11-3 and TRBJ2-3, is EAGVVQSPRYKIIEKKQPVAFWCNPISGHNTLYWYLQNLGQGPELLIRYENEEAVDDSQLPKDRFSAERLKGVDSTLKIQPAELGDSAVYLCASSSGTNQDTQYFGPGTRLTVL.

The rearrangement joins TRBV10-3 to TRBJ1-1; D is ambiguous. The CDR3 contains 11 residues. Germline assignment: CDR1 ENHRY and CDR2 SYGVKD. With 11 bases removed from V and 4 bases from J, the gap between germline ends came to 11 bases. The CDR3 sequence is CASFTGTEAFF. For the CDR3, the DNA is TGTGCCTCGTTCACCGGCACTGAAGCTTTCTTT.

This clone was counted once. The chain links TRBV27 to TRBJ1-1; D is uncertain. V dropped 3 bases and J dropped 3 bases, with 11 bases sitting between them. The CDR3 has 14 amino acids. Germline loops: CDR1 MNHEY, CDR2 SMNVEV (reference sequence). CDR3 nucleotides: TGTGCCAGCAGTTTTTCTGAGGGCGACACTGAAGCTTTCTTT. It is translated as CASSFSEGDTEAFF.

The rearrangement links TRBV5-1 to TRBJ1-2; 9 bases are a match to TRBD1. V dropped 2 bases and J dropped 3; count of bases not matched to a gene: 2. CDR1 is SGHRS, CDR2 YFSETQ, per germline. This CDR3 is 14 amino acids long. The CDR3 DNA is TGCGCCAGCAGCTTCGGGGACAGGGACTATGGCTACACCTTC. Translated: CASSFGDRDYGYTF.

This rearrangement joins TRBV5-4 to TRBJ2-3; weak D call: TRBD1 (7 bases). This CDR3 has 16 amino acids. Germline CDR1 and CDR2: SGHNT and YYREEE (reference sequence). V lost 4 bases and J 2 bases, leaving 17 bases between the germline ends. This CDR3 is CASSNLGGQNTDTQYF. The CDR3 coding sequence is TGTGCCAGCAGCAACCTGGGGGGACAGAACACAGATACGCAGTATTTT.

The chain employs TRBV5-1 and TRBJ2-1; 12 nucleotides align to TRBD2. CDR3 length: 17 residues. V gave up 0 bases and J gave up 6 bases; unmatched junction bases: 7. From germline, CDR1 is SGHRS and CDR2 YFSETQ. The CDR3 protein is CASSLAATSGSGNEQFF. CDR3 nucleotide sequence: TGCGCCAGCAGCTTGGCCGCGACTAGCGGGAGTGGCAATGAGCAGTTCTTC.

In nucleotides, the CDR3 is TGTGCCACCAGCAGAGATCCGGGGGCTAACACCGGGGAGCTGTTTTTT. It specifies CATSRDPGANTGELFF. The genes are TRBV15 and TRBJ2-2; D possibly matches TRBD1 or TRBD2 (6 bases each). Germline CDR1 is LNHNV and CDR2 is YYDKDF (reference sequence). V was shortened by 0 bases and J by 2 bases, with 10 bases between the two germline ends. The length of the CDR3 is 16 residues.

The gene calls are TRBV5-1 and TRBJ2-5; 14 bases match TRBD2. V lost 2 bases, J lost 5 bases, and 5 bases stayed unmatched. This CDR3 region has 16 residues. CDR1 is SGHRS, CDR2 YFSETQ, per germline. This CDR3 is CASSFGTSGRGETQYF. In nucleotides, the CDR3 is TGCGCCAGCAGCTTTGGGACTAGCGGGAGAGGGGAGACCCAGTACTTC.

Here the CDR3 reads CATSRGARASGRGDTQYF. The CDR3 region has the DNA TGTGCCACCAGCAGAGGGGCCCGGGCTAGCGGGAGGGGAGATACGCAGTATTTT. V usage is TRBV15 and J usage is TRBJ2-3; 12 bases fit TRBD2. CDR3 size: 18 residues. The J segment lost 5 bases and the V segment lost 1 base, leaving 10 bases of the junction unmatched. CDR1 is LNHNV, CDR2 YYDKDF, per germline (reference sequence).

The chain uses TRBV6-4 and TRBJ2-1; TRBD2 is a possible D gene (6 bases). Germline CDR1 reads MRHNA; CDR2 reads SNTAGT. The CDR3 is 15 residues long. V was cut by 4 bases and J by 3 bases, with 13 bases left in between. The CDR3 nucleotides are TGTGCCAGCAGTGCCTCTAGCGACAGCTACAATGAGCAGTTCTTC. Protein sequence: CASSASSDSYNEQFF.

The chain employs TRBV20-1 and TRBJ2-1, with a tentative D call TRBD2 (6 bases). The V gene lost 6 bases and the J gene lost 9 bases, with 12 bases spanning the gap. CDR3 length: 11 amino acids. Germline loops: CDR1 DFQATT, CDR2 SNEGSKA (reference sequence). The CDR3 DNA is TGCAGTGCAGCGGGCAGCGGTGAGCAGTTCTTC. Its protein product is CSAAGSGEQFF.

The chain uses TRBV6-6 and TRBJ2-1; 7 bases are a match to TRBD2. V shed 4 bases, J shed 0 bases, and the junction held 6 bases outside the gene matches. The CDR3 is made up of 16 amino acids. Germline CDR1 reads MNHNY; CDR2 reads SVGAGI (reference sequence). The CDR3 reads CASSFFGGSSYNEQFF. In DNA form, the CDR3 reads TGTGCCAGCAGTTTTTTTGGCGGGAGCTCCTACAATGAGCAGTTCTTC.

This chain joins TRBV5-8 and TRBJ2-7; tentatively, D is TRBD1 (6 bases). The CDR3 length is 15 residues. V lost 0 bases, J lost 3 bases, and 13 bases lay in between. Germline V CDR1 and CDR2: SGHTS, YDEGEE. CDR3 sequence: CASSLGQGLFYEQYF. CDR3 sequence (DNA): TGTGCCAGCAGCTTGGGGCAGGGGCTATTCTACGAGCAGTACTTC.

The gene calls are TRBV20-1 and TRBJ1-2; D is unclear. There are 11 residues in the CDR3. From germline, CDR1 is DFQATT and CDR2 SNEGSKA (reference sequence). Trimming pared 1 base from V and 3 bases from J, leaving 3 bases between. The CDR3 DNA reads as TGCAGTGCTAGAGTGGACTATGGCTACACCTTC. This encodes CSARVDYGYTF.

The chain has TRBV5-1 and TRBJ2-3, with D possibly TRBD1 on 6 matching bases. V was cut by 4 bases and J by 0 bases, with 9 bases left in between. The CDR3 loop spans 14 amino acids. The V gene's germline CDR1 is SGHRS and CDR2 YFSETQ. As DNA, the CDR3 is TGCGCCAGCAGCCCAGGACAGAGCACAGATACGCAGTATTTT. It translates to CASSPGQSTDTQYF.

This sequence joins TRBV19 and TRBJ2-5, with 10 positions matching TRBD2. After removal of 3 bases from V and 4 bases from J, the junction contained 5 bases not matched to a gene. CDR1 and CDR2 (germline): LNHDA, SQIVND (reference sequence). The CDR3 extends over 15 amino acids. For the CDR3, the DNA is TGTGCCAGTAGTATGAGGATAGCGGGAGGAGAGACCCAGTACTTC. It translates to CASSMRIAGGETQYF.

The J gene is TRBJ2-1, the V gene TRBV12-5, with 14 bases aligning to TRBD2. Germline CDR1 and CDR2: LGHNT and FRNRAP. The CDR3 length is 15 residues. Trimming removed 5 bases from V and 8 bases from J; junction bases left unmatched: 5. Written as DNA, the CDR3 is TGTGCTAGTGGTCCGACTAGCGGGAGGGGATATGAGCAGTTCTTC. Its translation: CASGPTSGRGYEQFF.

This chain uses TRBV30 with TRBJ2-1, with 11 bases matching TRBD1. Per the germline V gene, CDR1 is GTSNPN and CDR2 is SVGIG (reference sequence). The V gene end was trimmed by 1 base and the J gene end by 9 bases; junction bases not matched to a gene: 5. The CDR3 extends over 14 amino acids. The CDR3 spells CAWSADRGLVEQFF. CDR3 coding DNA: TGTGCCTGGAGTGCGGACAGGGGGCTGGTTGAGCAGTTCTTC.

The CDR3 is CASSGASGNQGDTQYF. The CDR3 DNA is TGTGCCAGCAGCGGGGCTAGCGGTAACCAGGGGGATACGCAGTATTTT. This chain uses TRBV7-6 with TRBJ2-3; weak D call: TRBD2 (7 bases). V was pared by 5 bases and J by 6 bases, with 21 bases between. The CDR3 spans 16 residues. CDR1 is SGHVS and CDR2 is FNYEAQ in the germline V gene.

The V gene is TRBV20-1, the J gene TRBJ2-5; 7 nucleotides match TRBD2. Germline values: CDR1 DFQATT, CDR2 SNEGSKA (reference sequence). The ends lost 3 bases at V and 2 bases at J; junction bases unmatched: 12. CDR3 size: 16 residues. For the CDR3, the DNA is TGCAGTGCTAGTTCCAGCGGGGAGGGGTGGCAAGAGACCCAGTACTTC. Protein: CSASSSGEGWQETQYF.

The chain uses TRBV29-1 and TRBJ1-6, with 7 bases lining up with TRBD1. The CDR3 loop spans 13 amino acids. Losses at the gene ends were 7 bases for V and 7 bases for J; bases not matched to a gene: 7. The germline CDR1 and CDR2 sequences are SQVTM and ANQGSEA. CDR3 coding DNA: TGCAGCGCAAGACAGGGTCCCAATTCACCCCTCCACTTT. Amino acid sequence: CSARQGPNSPLHF.

The chain joins TRBV10-1 to TRBJ2-1; the D gene is possibly TRBD2 (5 bases). This CDR3 has 12 residues. V was cut by 3 bases and J by 13 bases, with 13 bases left in between. CDR1 is WNHNN and CDR2 is SYGVQD in the germline V gene (reference sequence). DNA for the CDR3: TGCGCCAGCAGTGATGGGGAGCTCGGCCAGTTCTTC. Translating it yields CASSDGELGQFF.

The rearrangement joins TRBV5-6 to TRBJ2-1; D is ambiguous. Germline CDR1 and CDR2: SGHDT and YYEEEE. The CDR3 sequence is 12 residues long. With 1 base removed from V and 12 bases from J, the gap between germline ends came to 11 bases. The CDR3 nucleotides are TGTGCCAGCAGCTTGTCCCGCTCTGGGCAGTTCTTC. Protein: CASSLSRSGQFF.

This clone qualifies as medium-sized. This chain uses TRBV4-3 with TRBJ2-1; maybe TRBD2 (6 bases). Between the trimmed V and J ends, which lost 1 base and 5 bases, there was a span of 15 bases. CDR3 length equals 16 residues. Germline CDR1 reads LGHNA; CDR2 reads YSLEER. CDR3 DNA sequence: TGCGCCAGCAGCCAAGTAAGGGCTAGCGCCAACAATGAGCAGTTCTTC. It codes for CASSQVRASANNEQFF.

The genes are TRBV9 and TRBJ2-1; D ambiguous. V lost 1 base to trimming and J lost 0 bases, with 11 bases between them. The germline CDR1 and CDR2 sequences are SGDLS and YYNGEE. This CDR3 has 16 amino acids. CDR3 nucleotide sequence: TGTGCCAGCAGCGTAAGGTGGGATAGCTCCTACAATGAGCAGTTCTTC. This sequence encodes CASSVRWDSSYNEQFF.